Listed below are T cell receptor beta chains from one sample, sequenced in a study of blood T cell repertoires in COVID-19. The data were produced by immunoSEQ multiplex PCR, yet TCRdb's version contains in-frame clones alone and is incomplete. Of over 90,000 clones listed, about 86% are singletons. The specimen was peripheral blood. The receptors here all came from a woman aged 55-69 years in a cohort sampled during active or convalescent COVID-19. Each CDR3 is given with its conserved first and last residue. D genes are given only for firm matches. Expanded clones get a size class; other rows say once, few or many, or leave the size out.

clone_size: .; d_call: TRBD1; j_call: TRBJ1-6; v_call: TRBV19; cdr3_aa: CASSTQGASYNSPLHF; cdr3_nt: TGTGCCAGTAGTACACAGGGGGCCTCCTATAATTCACCCCTCCACTTT
clone_size: .; d_call: .; j_call: TRBJ1-5; v_call: TRBV2; cdr3_aa: CASKHGSYSNQPQHF; cdr3_nt: TGTGCCAGCAAACACGGGTCTTATAGCAATCAGCCCCAGCATTTT
clone_size: once; d_call: .; j_call: TRBJ1-6; v_call: TRBV5-1; cdr3_aa: CASSLDTGKNSPLHF; cdr3_nt: TGCGCCAGCAGCTTGGATACAGGGAAGAATTCACCCCTCCACTTT
clone_size: .; d_call: .; j_call: TRBJ1-2; v_call: TRBV6-5; cdr3_aa: CASSLAGTNYGYTF; cdr3_nt: TGTGCCAGCAGTCTTGCAGGAACTAACTATGGCTACACCTTC
clone_size: .; d_call: TRBD2; j_call: TRBJ2-7; v_call: TRBV29-1; cdr3_aa: CSVRGTSGSWDEQYF; cdr3_nt: TGCAGCGTTAGGGGGACTAGCGGGAGTTGGGACGAGCAGTACTTC
clone_size: .; d_call: .; j_call: TRBJ1-1; v_call: TRBV12-3/TRBV12-4; cdr3_aa: CASTLRGGGEAFF; cdr3_nt: TGTGCCAGCACCCTGAGGGGGGGTGGTGAAGCTTTCTTT
clone_size: many; d_call: .; j_call: TRBJ1-4; v_call: TRBV4-1; cdr3_aa: CASSQEAGGTNEKLFF; cdr3_nt: TGCGCCAGCAGCCAAGAAGCCGGAGGGACTAATGAAAAACTGTTTTTT
clone_size: .; d_call: .; j_call: TRBJ1-1; v_call: TRBV29-1; cdr3_aa: CSVPFGVRNTEAFF; cdr3_nt: TGCAGCGTTCCCTTCGGGGTTAGGAACACTGAAGCTTTCTTT
clone_size: .; d_call: .; j_call: TRBJ1-3; v_call: TRBV2; cdr3_aa: CASSEGPLTVSGNTIYF; cdr3_nt: TGTGCCAGCAGTGAAGGTCCGTTGACAGTCTCTGGAAACACCATATATTTT
clone_size: .; d_call: .; j_call: TRBJ2-2; v_call: TRBV5-4; cdr3_aa: CASSFSRVSGGELFF; cdr3_nt: TGTGCCAGCAGCTTTAGTCGGGTCTCCGGCGGGGAGCTGTTTTTT
clone_size: .; d_call: .; j_call: TRBJ2-1; v_call: TRBV28; cdr3_aa: CASSPGSYNEQFF; cdr3_nt: TGTGCCAGCAGTCCAGGGTCCTACAATGAGCAGTTCTTC
clone_size: .; d_call: TRBD1; j_call: TRBJ1-5; v_call: TRBV6-2/TRBV6-3; cdr3_aa: CASSYFRTGRNQPQHF; cdr3_nt: TGTGCCAGCAGTTACTTTCGGACAGGAAGAAATCAGCCCCAGCATTTT
clone_size: .; d_call: .; j_call: TRBJ1-2; v_call: TRBV6-5; cdr3_aa: CAIREVGDYGYTF; cdr3_nt: TGTGCCATCCGAGAGGTGGGAGACTATGGCTACACCTTC
clone_size: .; d_call: .; j_call: TRBJ2-5; v_call: TRBV7-9; cdr3_aa: CASSLRGGAPQETQYF; cdr3_nt: TGTGCCAGCAGCCTCCGAGGGGGGGCGCCCCAAGAGACCCAGTACTTC
clone_size: .; d_call: .; j_call: TRBJ1-4; v_call: TRBV5-6; cdr3_aa: CASSSSGGGALNEKLFF; cdr3_nt: TGTGCCAGCAGCTCCAGCGGCGGGGGGGCTCTAAATGAAAAACTGTTTTTT
clone_size: .; d_call: .; j_call: TRBJ2-3; v_call: TRBV5-4; cdr3_aa: CASSRPQLTGTDTQYF; cdr3_nt: TGTGCCAGCAGCCGTCCGCAGCTAACAGGGACAGATACGCAGTATTTT
clone_size: .; d_call: TRBD1; j_call: TRBJ1-2; v_call: TRBV5-5; cdr3_aa: CASSFRDRGTYGYTF; cdr3_nt: TGTGCCAGCAGCTTCCGGGACAGGGGGACCTATGGCTACACCTTC
clone_size: few; d_call: .; j_call: TRBJ1-2; v_call: TRBV29-1; cdr3_aa: CSVMSKLAGAYGYTF; cdr3_nt: TGCAGCGTGATGTCCAAGCTGGCGGGGGCCTATGGCTACACCTTC
clone_size: .; d_call: .; j_call: TRBJ1-1; v_call: TRBV7-9; cdr3_aa: CASTRGQGNTEAFF; cdr3_nt: TGTGCCAGCACCCGTGGCCAGGGGAACACTGAAGCTTTCTTT
clone_size: .; d_call: .; j_call: TRBJ1-2; v_call: TRBV3-1/TRBV3-2; cdr3_aa: CASSHRGTNYGYTF; cdr3_nt: TGTGCCAGCAGCCACAGGGGAACCAACTATGGCTACACCTTC
clone_size: few; d_call: .; j_call: TRBJ2-7; v_call: TRBV28; cdr3_aa: CASSPQGKTSHEQYF; cdr3_nt: TGTGCCAGCAGTCCGCAGGGTAAAACAAGCCACGAGCAGTACTTC
clone_size: .; d_call: .; j_call: TRBJ2-2; v_call: TRBV19; cdr3_aa: CASSRPGRVRNTGELFF; cdr3_nt: TGTGCCAGTAGTCGCCCCGGCAGGGTTCGGAACACCGGGGAGCTGTTTTTT
clone_size: .; d_call: .; j_call: TRBJ1-3; v_call: TRBV7-9; cdr3_aa: CASSLGDTSGNTIYF; cdr3_nt: TGTGCCAGCAGCTTAGGGGACACCTCTGGAAACACCATATATTTT
clone_size: few; d_call: TRBD2; j_call: TRBJ2-2; v_call: TRBV6-5; cdr3_aa: CASTRTRGGNGELFF; cdr3_nt: TGTGCCAGCACCCGGACGAGGGGAGGGAACGGGGAGCTGTTTTTT
clone_size: .; d_call: .; j_call: TRBJ2-2; v_call: TRBV4-1; cdr3_aa: CASSRPQGGGYTGELFF; cdr3_nt: TGCGCCAGCAGCCGACCCCAGGGAGGAGGGTACACCGGGGAGCTGTTTTTT
clone_size: .; d_call: .; j_call: TRBJ2-1; v_call: TRBV19; cdr3_aa: CASSRDLSYNEQFF; cdr3_nt: TGTGCCAGTAGCCGGGACTTATCCTACAATGAGCAGTTCTTC
clone_size: .; d_call: TRBD1; j_call: TRBJ2-2; v_call: TRBV9; cdr3_aa: CASSPRQGGTGELFF; cdr3_nt: TGTGCCAGCAGCCCCCGACAGGGGGGGACCGGGGAGCTGTTTTTT
clone_size: .; d_call: .; j_call: TRBJ1-2; v_call: TRBV19; cdr3_aa: CASRGGSNYGYTF; cdr3_nt: TGTGCCAGTAGGGGGGGTTCTAACTATGGCTACACCTTC
clone_size: .; d_call: TRBD1; j_call: TRBJ2-3; v_call: TRBV7-9; cdr3_aa: CASHTRGQGTDTQYF; cdr3_nt: TGTGCCAGCCATACTAGGGGGCAGGGCACAGATACGCAGTATTTT
clone_size: .; d_call: TRBD1; j_call: TRBJ1-2; v_call: TRBV5-1; cdr3_aa: CASSDGTGDGYTF; cdr3_nt: TGCGCCAGCAGCGACGGGACAGGGGATGGCTACACCTTC
clone_size: .; d_call: .; j_call: TRBJ1-5; v_call: TRBV9; cdr3_aa: CASSSRGGSNQPQHF; cdr3_nt: TGTGCCAGCAGCTCACGGGGGGGGAGCAATCAGCCCCAGCATTTT
clone_size: .; d_call: .; j_call: TRBJ2-7; v_call: TRBV7-9; cdr3_aa: CASSSRENEQYF; cdr3_nt: TGTGCCAGCAGCAGCCGGGAGAACGAGCAGTACTTC
clone_size: .; d_call: TRBD1; j_call: TRBJ2-2; v_call: TRBV6-6; cdr3_aa: CASRDRKNTGELFF; cdr3_nt: TGTGCCAGCAGGGACAGGAAGAACACCGGGGAGCTGTTTTTT
clone_size: once; d_call: .; j_call: TRBJ1-5; v_call: TRBV30; cdr3_aa: CAWSAQPVHQPQHF; cdr3_nt: TGTGCCTGGAGCGCCCAACCGGTCCATCAGCCCCAGCATTTT
clone_size: .; d_call: TRBD2; j_call: TRBJ2-1; v_call: TRBV29-1; cdr3_aa: CSVEDRGTSGLNEQFF; cdr3_nt: TGCAGCGTTGAAGATCGAGGGACTAGCGGACTCAATGAGCAGTTCTTC
clone_size: .; d_call: .; j_call: TRBJ2-1; v_call: TRBV5-8; cdr3_aa: CASSLASGQNNEQFF; cdr3_nt: TGTGCCAGCAGCTTGGCCAGCGGACAGAACAATGAGCAGTTCTTC
clone_size: .; d_call: TRBD1; j_call: TRBJ2-3; v_call: TRBV7-9; cdr3_aa: CASSLRTGLTDTQYF; cdr3_nt: TGTGCCAGCAGCCTAAGGACAGGCCTCACAGATACGCAGTATTTT
clone_size: .; d_call: .; j_call: TRBJ1-2; v_call: TRBV6-5; cdr3_aa: CASSSRQSQQHYGYTF; cdr3_nt: TGTGCCAGCAGTTCCCGACAGAGCCAACAGCACTATGGCTACACCTTC